This entry is about one T cell receptor (beta chain). Its antigen is not identified. Generated by immunoSEQ multiplex PCR, the TCRdb table keeps only in-frame clones and is missing some. Of approximately 82,000 clones listed, around 94% were seen once; the top ten hold about a fifth. This sample is part of a study of OX40 agonist ivuxolimab in advanced cancers. As for the study in general: Intravenous ivuxolimab was administered to patients every 2 weeks at 0.01 to 10 mg/kg. Partial responses were recorded for three patients, including one with hepatocellular carcinoma and two with cutaneous melanoma. Points from the study as a whole: Expanded peripheral T cells had an undetermined antigen specificity.

The ends were cut back, 6 bases at V and 6 bases at J, with 14 bases in the middle. This CDR3 is built from 13 residues. Germline V CDR1 and CDR2: MNHEY, SMNVEV (reference sequence). The chain recombines TRBV27 with TRBJ1-2; no clear D gene. The sequence was collected from an adult with an advanced solid tumor such as melanoma, head and neck, liver or kidney cancer. The input for sequencing was CD4+ or CD8+ T cells sorted from blood, taken in a trial of the OX40 agonist ivuxolimab. Written as DNA, the CDR3 is TGTGCCAGCAGCCCAAAAACAGCGAATGGCTACACCTTC. Translating gives CASSPKTANGYTF.